Detailed here is one TCR beta chain. The data were obtained in a study of blood T cell repertoires in COVID-19. As handled by the study authors: Reference gene primer amplification gave estimated nucleated cell counts. Assay: immunoSEQ multiplex PCR; the TCRdb copy retains only in-frame clones and omits some. V, J and clone size reflect that table, while D and trimming were determined from the DNA. The sample yields 300,000 or so clones, more than 85% seen once. Participants were aged roughly 18 to 90 years from 20 to 30 US areas. The origin of this receptor is a woman in her thirties who had recovered from COVID-19. The sample taken for sequencing was PBMCs or T cells enriched from blood (not recorded which).

The chain's CDR3 is CASRSSGGSYEQYF. DNA for the CDR3: TGTGCCAGCAGGTCTAGCGGGGGATCCTACGAGCAGTACTTC. This chain connects TRBV14 to TRBJ2-7, with 10 bases matching TRBD2. CDR1 and CDR2 (germline): SGHDN, FVKESK. The CDR3 is 14 residues long. With 6 bases clipped from V and 1 base from J, the junction kept 3 bases outside the gene matches.